This TCR beta chain was sequenced during a study of T-cell memory formation after mild COVID-19. Study-wide findings and caveats: Clones contracting across day 15 to 85 had a balanced CD4/CD8 profile; later expanding clones leaned CD4+.

TCRdb ran MiXCR on the 5' RACE reads and lists one entry per CDR3 protein. Found here are about 470,000 distinct CDR3 sequences, more than 20% of them singletons; the top ten hold roughly an eighth. The CDR3 extends over 15 amino acids. Germline V gives CDR1 SGHNT, CDR2 YENEEA. V lost 2 bases and J 2 bases, leaving 11 bases between the germline ends. Concerning this clonotype itself: Its antigen remains unknown.

The V and J genes are TRBV11-3 and TRBJ2-3; D is uncertain. The receptor was derived from an adult woman who had mild COVID-19 (a few samples of this study predate the infection). Cell type and time point are not known. The sample consisted of PBMCs or a T cell subset sorted from them (not recorded which). The CDR3 DNA reads as TGTGCCAGCAGCTTACACTCGTTGAACACAGATACGCAGTATTTT. The encoded protein is CASSLHSLNTDTQYF.